The 31 T cell receptor beta chains below were found in one sample sequenced in a study of breast tumors, draining lymph nodes, adjacent tissues. In TCRdb, the multiplex PCR reads were re-called with MiXCR into one record per CDR3 protein. The repertoire holds 150,000 to 200,000 distinct CDR3 sequences, with about 30% as singletons. Samples came from axillary lymph nodes draining the breast cancer. The sequencing input was axillary lymph node tissue. These receptors originate from a female donor with breast cancer. Some clones in this sample may be carry-over from other donors' samples.

This clonotype was detected many times. The rearrangement joins TRBV20-1 to TRBJ2-7, with TRBD2 as a possible D gene (6 bases). V lost 3 bases and J 3 bases, leaving 15 bases between the germline ends. The V gene's germline CDR1 is DFQATT and CDR2 SNEGSKA (reference sequence). CDR3 length equals 14 residues. In nucleotides, the CDR3 is TGCAGTGCTAGTACGTGGAGGGCCTTCTACGAGCAGTACTTC. Protein product: CSASTWRAFYEQYF.

This chain links TRBV7-9 with TRBJ2-3; 10 bases are a match to TRBD1. Germline assignment: CDR1 SEHNR and CDR2 FQNEAQ (reference sequence). Unmatched junction bases numbered 4, after V lost 4 bases and J lost 3 bases. This CDR3 has 15 residues. The CDR3, as DNA: TGTGCCAGCAGCTCGGGACAGGGGAGAACAGATACGCAGTATTTT. This codes for CASSSGQGRTDTQYF.

The sample holds many counts of this clonotype. The chain carries TRBV18 and TRBJ2-1, with a tentative D call TRBD1 (6 bases). The germline gives CDR1 KGHSH, CDR2 LQKENI. This CDR3 contains 14 residues. V gave up 0 bases and J gave up 4 bases, with 7 bases separating them. In DNA, the CDR3 is TGTGCCAGCTCACCACCCGACAGGTACAATGAGCAGTTCTTC. Its translation: CASSPPDRYNEQFF.

About this clonotype itself: A read error is possible here, since a much larger clone lies one base away. The V call is TRBV10-1, the J call TRBJ2-2, with D possibly being TRBD1 or TRBD2 (5 bases each). The germline CDR1 and CDR2 sequences are WNHNN and SYGVQD (reference sequence). The CDR3 is 18 amino acids. The chain's CDR3 is CASSYSTGRPANTRELFF. The CDR3 coding sequence is TGTGCCAGCAGTTACTCGACGGGACGGCCCGCGAACACCAGGGAGCTGTTTTTT.

As for this clonotype: A much larger clone sits a single nucleotide away, making a read error possible. The chain joins TRBV27 to TRBJ2-7; D ambiguous. Germline CDR1 is MNHEY and CDR2 is SMNVEV (reference sequence). CDR3 length equals 15 residues. The CDR3 DNA reads TGTGCCAGCAGTTTGGGCCGTGGCAGCTCCTGCGAGCAGTACTTC. It yields the protein CASSLGRGSSCEQYF.

This clonotype was seen once. V and J are TRBV24-1 and TRBJ1-4; D is ambiguous. The CDR3 is made up of 15 amino acids. Trimming removed 4 bases at V and 2 bases at J, with 10 bases between. Germline V gene data show CDR1 as KGHDR and CDR2 as SFDVKD. This CDR3 is CATSDTGFTNEKLFF. In DNA form, the CDR3 reads TGTGCCACCAGTGACACGGGGTTCACTAATGAAAAACTGTTTTTT.

This clonotype has a count of ten or more. V and J are TRBV4-2 and TRBJ2-2; TRBD2 aligns across 9 bases. Per germline, CDR1 LGHNA and CDR2 YNFKEQ. Trimming removed 5 bases from V and 4 bases from J; junction bases left unmatched: 8. The CDR3 runs 16 residues. CDR3 bases: TGTGCCAGCAGCGCGAGACTAGCGGCGCCCACCGGGGAGCTGTTTTTT. This translates into CASSARLAAPTGELFF.

In its sample, this clonotype was seen many times. This chain joins TRBV6-6 and TRBJ2-3, with D possibly matching TRBD2 (5 bases). There are 15 residues in the CDR3. V was cut by 8 bases and J by 0 bases, with 15 bases left in between. Germline assignment: CDR1 MNHNY and CDR2 SVGAGI (reference sequence). The DNA for the CDR3 is TGTGCCAGCTCCTACTCCGGCGGGAGCACAGATACGCAGTATTTT. It specifies CASSYSGGSTDTQYF.

This clonotype was seen many times. The rearrangement joins TRBV9 to TRBJ2-5; tentative D call: TRBD2 (6 bases). V dropped 0 bases and J dropped 2 bases, with 8 bases sitting between them. The germline V gene has CDR1 SGDLS and CDR2 YYNGEE. The CDR3 is 14 amino acids. CDR3 loop: CASSVAGDQETQYF. As DNA, the CDR3 is TGTGCCAGCAGCGTAGCGGGGGATCAAGAGACCCAGTACTTC.

The table lists this clonotype with many counts. The chain joins TRBV28 to TRBJ1-2; D is perhaps TRBD1 (5 bases). The ends were cut back, 3 bases at V and 8 bases at J, with 10 bases in the middle. Germline V gene lookup returns CDR1 MDHEN and CDR2 SYDVKM. This CDR3 is built from 12 residues. CDR3 DNA sequence: TGTGCCAGCAGTTTCCCGAAGGGGGGCTACACCTTC. It encodes CASSFPKGGYTF.

CDR3 nucleotides: TGTGCCAGCAGCCGGCGACTAGCGGGGGGGCTAGATACGCAGTATTTT. Its protein product is CASSRRLAGGLDTQYF. This chain uses TRBV7-4 with TRBJ2-3, with TRBD2 matching 14 bases. Germline V gene sequence: CDR1 SGHVT, CDR2 SQSDAQ. This CDR3 comprises 16 residues. Unmatched junction bases numbered 6, after V lost 5 bases and J lost 5 bases.

As to this clonotype: Because it lacks the conserved phenylalanine or tryptophan at the end, this CDR3 is likely a read error. The V gene is TRBV19, the J gene TRBJ1-2, with 7 bases lining up with TRBD1. Germline values: CDR1 LNHDA, CDR2 SQIVND (reference sequence). The CDR3 length is 17 residues. CDR3: CASSIDRVQRANYDYTL. The CDR3 region has the DNA TGTGCCAGTAGTATCGACAGGGTCCAAAGGGCTAACTATGACTACACCCTC.

In this sample, this clonotype turned up many times. The J gene is TRBJ2-7, the V gene TRBV5-1; 14 nucleotides match TRBD2. The CDR3 extends over 17 amino acids. Trimming at V came to 7 bases and at J to 1 base, leaving 10 bases not matched to a gene. Germline CDR1 is SGHRS and CDR2 is YFSETQ. CDR3 in DNA: TGCGCCAGCGCCGGACTAGCGGGAGGTTCTGAATCCTACGAGCAGTACTTC. Translated, it gives CASAGLAGGSESYEQYF.

With respect to this clonotype: Being one base from a much bigger clone, this may be a read error. The chain joins TRBV18 to TRBJ2-2, with D maybe TRBD2 (5 bases). Germline V gene data show CDR1 as KGHSH and CDR2 as LQKENI. The CDR3 totals 14 residues. CDR3 bases: TGTGCCAGCTCCTACAGTGCGAACACCGGGAAGCTGTTTTTT. The encoded protein is CASSYSANTGKLFF.

About this clonotype: An end of the junction does not agree with germline; a read error may underlie this. V and J are TRBV10-2 and TRBJ2-7; TRBD1 agrees at 7 bases. Germline CDR1 and CDR2: WSHSY and SAAADI. The CDR3 consists of 15 residues. The CDR3 DNA is TGTGCCAGCAGTTTCAGACGGCCAGGGGGCTACGAGCAGTACTTC. Amino acids: CASSFRRPGGYEQYF.

This clonotype was counted many times. This sequence joins TRBV3-1 and TRBJ1-2; D not certain. Trimming removed 4 bases from V and 0 bases from J, with 12 bases in between. Per germline, CDR1 LGHDT and CDR2 YNNKEL (reference sequence). The CDR3 contains 15 residues. Here the CDR3 DNA reads TGTGCCAGCAGCCCAGTCCGGGGAGCTAACTATGGCTACACCTTC. It is translated as CASSPVRGANYGYTF.

About this clonotype itself: A much larger clone differs by one base, so this may be a read error. The gene calls are TRBV6-5 and TRBJ2-5; D not certain. Between the trimmed V and J ends, which lost 5 bases and 3 bases, there was a span of 10 bases. This CDR3 spans 13 amino acids. The V gene's germline CDR1 is MNHEY and CDR2 SVGAGI. The CDR3 DNA reads TGTGCCAGCAGTCACGGTTTTAAAGAGACCCAGTACTTC. The encoded protein is CASSHGFKETQYF.

There are many counts of this clonotype. This chain links TRBV6-1 with TRBJ2-1; the match to TRBD2 covers 9 bases. The V gene's germline CDR1 is MNHNS and CDR2 SASEGT. The CDR3 length is 17 residues. V lost 0 bases to trimming and J lost 6 bases; unmatched junction nucleotides: 9. CDR3 sequence (DNA): TGTGCCAGCAGTGAAGCCGGGCTAGCGGGATTCCTCAATGAGCAGTTCTTC. The encoded protein is CASSEAGLAGFLNEQFF.

The chain joins TRBV25-1 to TRBJ1-6, with a possible D match to TRBD1 (5 bases). Germline-derived CDR1 and CDR2 are MGHDK and SYGVNS. Trimming pared 4 bases from V and 0 bases from J, leaving 10 bases between. The CDR3 runs to 16 residues. DNA of the CDR3: TGTGCCAGCAGTGGGACACGGAGCTCCTATAATTCACCCCTCCACTTT. Translated, it gives CASSGTRSSYNSPLHF. Looking up the rest from reference TRBV25-1 and TRBJ1-6 gives the full variable domain: EADIYQTPRYLVIGTGKKITLECSQTMGHDKMYWYQQDPGMELHLIHYSYGVNSTEKGDLSSESTVSRIRTEHFPLTLESARPSHTSQYLCASSGTRSSYNSPLHFGNGTRLTVT.

This clonotype was detected many times. The rearrangement joins TRBV5-8 to TRBJ2-5; D might be TRBD2 (5 bases). The CDR3 is 15 residues long. Trimming stripped 1 base from V and 5 bases from J, with 15 bases between. Per germline, CDR1 SGHTS and CDR2 YDEGEE. The CDR3 spells CASSLFVGDRETQYF. In DNA form, the CDR3 reads TGTGCCAGCAGCTTGTTTGTGGGAGACCGGGAGACCCAGTACTTC.

This clonotype was picked up many times. The chain carries TRBV24-1 and TRBJ2-1, with 7 bases that match TRBD1. CDR1 and CDR2 from the germline V gene are KGHDR and SFDVKD. CDR3 length equals 16 residues. The V and J ends lost 3 bases and 4 bases, in that order; junction bases with no gene match: 8. The CDR3, as DNA: TGTGCCACCAGTGATGGGACAGCGAATCAATACAATGAGCAGTTCTTC. This sequence encodes CATSDGTANQYNEQFF.

This clonotype occurred many times. The rearrangement uses TRBV19 and TRBJ2-7; D perhaps matches TRBD1 (5 bases). The CDR3 contains 15 residues. Germline V gene sequence: CDR1 LNHDA, CDR2 SQIVND (reference sequence). Trimming removed 3 bases at V and 3 bases at J, with 15 bases between. The chain's CDR3 is CASSMEKGIHYEQYF. The CDR3 nucleotides are TGTGCCAGTAGTATGGAAAAGGGGATCCACTACGAGCAGTACTTC.

With respect to this clonotype: Germline and junction disagree at one end, which may indicate a read error. The chain is built from TRBV11-1 and TRBJ2-4; a possible D gene is TRBD1 (6 bases). This CDR3 spans 14 amino acids. CDR1 is SGHAT, CDR2 FQDESV, per germline (reference sequence). CDR3 residues: CASSTGHTKSIQYF. DNA of the CDR3: TGTGCCAGCAGCACGGGACACACGAAAAGCATTCAGTACTTC.

The CDR3 coding sequence is TGTGCCAGCTCACCACGCAGGGGCCTCGCCGGGGAGCTGTTTTTT. Its translation: CASSPRRGLAGELFF. V and J are TRBV18 and TRBJ2-2, with a weak D call TRBD1 (6 bases). The CDR3 is made up of 15 amino acids. V was pared by 1 base and J by 6 bases, with 12 bases between. CDR1 is KGHSH and CDR2 is LQKENI in the germline V gene. Full variable domain (rest looked up from reference TRBV18 and TRBJ2-2): NAGVMQNPRHLVRRRGQEARLRCSPMKGHSHVYWYRQLPEEGLKFMVYLQKENIIDESGMPKERFSAEFPKEGPSILRIQQVVRGDSAAYFCASSPRRGLAGELFFGEGSRLTVL.

Worth noting for this clonotype: A much larger clone lies one base from this, so it may be a read error. The chain uses TRBV3-1 and TRBJ2-7, with D possibly matching TRBD1 (5 bases). Germline lookup yields CDR1 LGHDT and CDR2 YNNKEL (reference sequence). There are 13 residues in the CDR3. CDR3 residues: CAGSPVDSLEQYF. The DNA of the CDR3 is TGTGCCGGCAGCCCGGTAGACAGCCTGGAGCAGTACTTC.

The chain carries TRBV7-9 and TRBJ2-2; the D is unclear. Germline CDR1 and CDR2: SEHNR and FQNEAQ (reference sequence). CDR3 length: 12 residues. V was cut by 2 bases and J by 7 bases, with 5 bases left in between. In nucleotides, the CDR3 is TGTGCCAGCAGCTTAAATGACGGGGAGCTGTTTTTT. Amino acids: CASSLNDGELFF.

Remarks on this clonotype: A read error may be the cause here, since a much bigger clone is one base away. This rearrangement joins TRBV20-1 to TRBJ2-7, with D tentatively TRBD1 or TRBD2 (5 bases each). Germline values: CDR1 DFQATT, CDR2 SNEGSKA (reference sequence). The CDR3 sequence is 12 residues long. CDR3 protein: CSARGYGDEPYF. The CDR3 DNA reads as TGCAGTGCTAGGGGTTATGGGGACGAGCCGTACTTC.

V is TRBV2 and J is TRBJ2-2; D is unclear. Germline V gene data show CDR1 as SNHLY and CDR2 as FYNNEI. Trimming shortened V by 5 bases and J by 1 base, and 8 bases separated the two germline ends. There are 14 residues in the CDR3. CDR3 region: CASSCLENTGELFF. Written as DNA, the CDR3 is TGTGCCAGCAGTTGTCTAGAGAACACCGGGGAGCTGTTTTTT. Full variable domain (outside the CDR3, taken from reference TRBV2 and TRBJ2-2): EPEVTQTPSHQVTQMGQEVILRCVPISNHLYFYWYRQILGQKVEFLVSFYNNEISEKSEIFDDQFSVERPDGSNFTLKIRSTKLEDSAMYFCASSCLENTGELFFGEGSRLTVL.

About this clonotype itself: This sequence may be a read error, since a much larger clone differs from it by one base. V usage is TRBV5-6 and J usage is TRBJ1-5, with D possibly TRBD1 on 5 matching bases. This CDR3 is 14 amino acids long. CDR1 is SGHDT, CDR2 YYEEEE, per germline. Trimming took 4 bases from V and 6 from J, leaving 14 bases between them. The DNA for the CDR3 is TGTGCCAGCAGCCTTTCAGGGTCGGGTCAGCCCCAGCATTTT. Translated, it gives CASSLSGSGQPQHF.

Comments on this clonotype: Since a much larger clone is just one base distant, this may be a read error. The CDR3, as DNA: TGTGCCACCCAAAGAAGCAGGGGATATGATTCACCCCTCCACTTT. This encodes CATQRSRGYDSPLHF. This chain links TRBV27 with TRBJ1-6, with a weak D call TRBD1 (6 bases). Germline assignment: CDR1 MNHEY and CDR2 SMNVEV (reference sequence). CDR3 length: 15 residues. Trimming pared 10 bases from V and 8 bases from J, leaving 21 bases between.

This clonotype was found many times. This chain uses TRBV5-6 with TRBJ2-1; TRBD2 might be the D (6 bases). Germline lookup yields CDR1 SGHDT and CDR2 YYEEEE. V gave up 3 bases and J gave up 5 bases, with 9 bases separating them. This CDR3 is built from 13 residues. The DNA for the CDR3 is TGTGCCAGCAGCTCCGGGACTCACAATGAGCAGTTCTTC. It translates to CASSSGTHNEQFF.